What follows are 8 T cell receptor beta chains derived from one specimen sequenced in a study of blood T cell repertoires in COVID-19. Profiling relied on immunoSEQ multiplex PCR, and the TCRdb table lists in-frame clones only, not all of them. The table shows roughly 300,000 clones, with around 90% occurring only once. The specimen sequenced was peripheral blood. Receptor source: a man between 18 and 35 years old with active or convalescent COVID-19.

The rearrangement links TRBV4-3 to TRBJ2-1; D gene unclear. This CDR3 comprises 19 residues. In germline, CDR1 is LGHNA, CDR2 YSLEER. V shed 0 bases and J shed 0 bases, with 18 bases lying between them. CDR3 sequence: CASSQDGGVFRSSYNEQFF. CDR3 nucleotide sequence: TGCGCCAGCAGCCAAGATGGTGGCGTCTTTCGGAGCTCCTACAATGAGCAGTTCTTC.

The chain recombines TRBV2 with TRBJ1-1, with D unclear. CDR1 and CDR2 (germline): SNHLY, FYNNEI. This CDR3 has 16 amino acids. Trimming removed 9 bases at V and 1 base at J, with 21 bases between. CDR3 sequence (DNA): TGTGCCAGTCCAGAAGGCCTGAGGGTCAGGAACACTGAAGCTTTCTTT. It specifies CASPEGLRVRNTEAFF.

This clone was seen just once. CDR3 sequence: CASSYLSLRWSNYSDTQYF. In DNA form, the CDR3 reads TGTGCCAGCAGTTACCTGTCTCTTCGGTGGTCGAACTATTCAGATACGCAGTATTTT. The chain recombines TRBV6-2 or TRBV6-3 with TRBJ2-3; D unresolved. The ends were cut back, 2 bases at V and 4 bases at J, with 25 bases in the middle. CDR1 is MNHEY, CDR2 SVGEGT, per germline. The length of the CDR3 is 19 residues.

This clone was seen once. V and J are TRBV6-1 and TRBJ1-5; 7 positions match TRBD1. Germline V gene lookup returns CDR1 MNHNS and CDR2 SASEGT. Trimming removed 1 base from V and 5 bases from J; junction bases left unmatched: 8. The CDR3 totals 16 residues. The CDR3 here is CASSEVRRQGYQPQHF. In DNA form, the CDR3 reads TGTGCCAGCAGTGAAGTTCGACGACAGGGCTATCAGCCCCAGCATTTT.

This chain links TRBV10-3 with TRBJ1-4, with 10 bases matching TRBD1. Trimming cost V 2 bases and J 10 bases; bases outside gene matches: 7. The CDR3 extends over 15 amino acids. In germline, CDR1 is ENHRY, CDR2 SYGVKD. CDR3: CAISESGQGVRKLFF. CDR3 sequence (DNA): TGTGCCATCAGTGAGAGTGGACAGGGGGTGCGAAAACTGTTTTTT.

The chain carries TRBV7-8 and TRBJ2-7; the D is unclear. Germline values: CDR1 SGHVS, CDR2 FQNEAQ. CDR3 length equals 12 residues. V was pared by 7 bases and J by 6 bases, with 13 bases between. Written as DNA, the CDR3 is TGTGCCAGCATCCTTGGCGGTGGCGAGCAGTACTTC. Its protein is CASILGGGEQYF.

The chain recombines TRBV7-2 with TRBJ1-3; the D is unclear. The CDR3 consists of 15 residues. The V end lost 1 base, the J end lost 2 bases, and 9 bases lay between the germline ends. Germline CDR1 reads SGHTA; CDR2 reads FQGNSA. The CDR3 bases are TGTGCCAGCAGCTTAGTGGCGGGGACTGGAAACACCATATATTTT. Protein: CASSLVAGTGNTIYF.

This rearrangement joins TRBV7-8 to TRBJ2-2; 9 bases are shared with TRBD2. Germline CDR1 and CDR2: SGHVS and FQNEAQ. The CDR3 is made up of 17 amino acids. Unmatched junction bases numbered 8, after V lost 2 bases and J lost 4 bases. DNA of the CDR3: TGTGCCAGCAGCTTAATGATTAGCGGGGGTTTCACCGGGGAGCTGTTTTTT. This gives the protein CASSLMISGGFTGELFF. Filled out from reference TRBV7-8 and TRBJ2-2, the complete variable domain reads GAGVSQSPRYKVAKRGQDVALRCDPISGHVSLFWYQQALGQGPEFLTYFQNEAQLDKSGLPSDRFFAERPEGSVSTLKIQRTQQEDSAVYLCASSLMISGGFTGELFFGEGSRLTVL.